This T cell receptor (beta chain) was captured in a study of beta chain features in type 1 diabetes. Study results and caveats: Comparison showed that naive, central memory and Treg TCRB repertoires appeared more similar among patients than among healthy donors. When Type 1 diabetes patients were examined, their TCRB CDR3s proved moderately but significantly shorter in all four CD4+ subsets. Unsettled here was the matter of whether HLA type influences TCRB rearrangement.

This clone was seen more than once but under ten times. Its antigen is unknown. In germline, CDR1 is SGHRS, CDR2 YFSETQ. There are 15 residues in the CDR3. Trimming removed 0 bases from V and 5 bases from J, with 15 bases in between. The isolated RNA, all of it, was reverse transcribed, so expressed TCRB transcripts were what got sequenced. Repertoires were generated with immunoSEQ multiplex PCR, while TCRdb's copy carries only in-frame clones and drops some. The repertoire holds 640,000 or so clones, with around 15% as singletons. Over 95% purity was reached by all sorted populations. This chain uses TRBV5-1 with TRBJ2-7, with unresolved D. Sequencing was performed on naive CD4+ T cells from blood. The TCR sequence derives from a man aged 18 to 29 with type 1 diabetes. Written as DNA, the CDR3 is TGCGCCAGCAGCTTGGAAAGGCCTCAAGGCCACGAGCAGTACTTC. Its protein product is CASSLERPQGHEQYF. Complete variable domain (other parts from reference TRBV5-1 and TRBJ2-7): KAGVTQTPRYLIKTRGQQVTLSCSPISGHRSVSWYQQTPGQGLQFLFEYFSETQRNKGNFPGRFSGRQFSNSRSEMNVSTLELGDSALYLCASSLERPQGHEQYFGPGTRLTVT.